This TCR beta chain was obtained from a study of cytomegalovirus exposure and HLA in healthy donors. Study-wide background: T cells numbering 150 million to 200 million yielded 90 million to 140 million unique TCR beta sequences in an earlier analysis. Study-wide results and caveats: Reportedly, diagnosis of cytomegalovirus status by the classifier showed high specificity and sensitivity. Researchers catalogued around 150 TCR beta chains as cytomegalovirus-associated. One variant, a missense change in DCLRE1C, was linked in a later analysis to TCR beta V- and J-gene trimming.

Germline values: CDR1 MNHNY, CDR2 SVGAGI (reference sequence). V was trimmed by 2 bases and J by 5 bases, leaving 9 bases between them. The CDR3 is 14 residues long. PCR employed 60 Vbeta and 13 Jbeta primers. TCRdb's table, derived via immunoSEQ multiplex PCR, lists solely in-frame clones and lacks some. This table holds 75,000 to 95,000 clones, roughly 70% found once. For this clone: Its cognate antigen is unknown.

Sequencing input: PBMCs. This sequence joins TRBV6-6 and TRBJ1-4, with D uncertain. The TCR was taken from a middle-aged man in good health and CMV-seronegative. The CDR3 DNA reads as TGTGCCAGCAGTTACGGGGAGAGGAATGAAAAACTGTTTTTT. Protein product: CASSYGERNEKLFF.